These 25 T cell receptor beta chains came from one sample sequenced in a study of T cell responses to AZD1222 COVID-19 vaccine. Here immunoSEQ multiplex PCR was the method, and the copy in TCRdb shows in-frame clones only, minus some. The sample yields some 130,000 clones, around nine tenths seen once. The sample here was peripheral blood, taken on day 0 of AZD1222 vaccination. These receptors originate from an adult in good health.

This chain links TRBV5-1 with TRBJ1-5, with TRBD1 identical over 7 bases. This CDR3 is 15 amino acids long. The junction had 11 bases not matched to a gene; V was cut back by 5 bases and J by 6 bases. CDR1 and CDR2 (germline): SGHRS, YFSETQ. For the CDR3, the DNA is TGCGCCAGCAGAGATGACAGGGAGCCTGCTCAGCCCCAGCATTTT. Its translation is CASRDDREPAQPQHF. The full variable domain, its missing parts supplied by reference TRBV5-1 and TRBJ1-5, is KAGVTQTPRYLIKTRGQQVTLSCSPISGHRSVSWYQQTPGQGLQFLFEYFSETQRNKGNFPGRFSGRQFSNSRSEMNVSTLELGDSALYLCASRDDREPAQPQHFGDGTRLSIL.

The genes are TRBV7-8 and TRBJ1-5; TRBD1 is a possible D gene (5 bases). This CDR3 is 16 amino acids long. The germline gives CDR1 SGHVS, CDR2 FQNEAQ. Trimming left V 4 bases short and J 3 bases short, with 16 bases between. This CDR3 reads CASSSGGGFYNQPQHF. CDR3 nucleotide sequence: TGTGCCAGCAGCTCCGGTGGGGGATTCTACAATCAGCCCCAGCATTTT.

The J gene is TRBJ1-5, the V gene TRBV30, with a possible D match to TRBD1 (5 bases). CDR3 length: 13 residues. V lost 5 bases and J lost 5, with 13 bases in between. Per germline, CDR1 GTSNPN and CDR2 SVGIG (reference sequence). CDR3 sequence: CAWGTGGDQPQHF. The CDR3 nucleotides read TGTGCCTGGGGCACAGGTGGGGATCAGCCCCAGCATTTT. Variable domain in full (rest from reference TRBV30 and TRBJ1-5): SQTIHQWPATLVQPVGSPLSLECTVEGTSNPNLYWYRQAAGRGLQLLFYSVGIGQISSEVPQNLSASRPQDRQFILSSKKLLLSDSGFYLCAWGTGGDQPQHFGDGTRLSIL.

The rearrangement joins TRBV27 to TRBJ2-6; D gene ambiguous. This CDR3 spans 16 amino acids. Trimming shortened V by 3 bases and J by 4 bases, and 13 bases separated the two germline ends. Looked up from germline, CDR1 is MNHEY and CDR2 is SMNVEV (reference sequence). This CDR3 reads CASSLALKTGANVLTF. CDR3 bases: TGTGCCAGCAGTTTGGCTTTAAAGACCGGGGCCAACGTCCTGACTTTC.

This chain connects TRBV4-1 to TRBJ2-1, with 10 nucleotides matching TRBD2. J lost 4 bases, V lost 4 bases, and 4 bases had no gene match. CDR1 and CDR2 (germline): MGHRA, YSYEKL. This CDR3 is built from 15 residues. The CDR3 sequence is CASSPSGGFYNEQFF. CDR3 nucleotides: TGCGCCAGCAGCCCTAGCGGGGGCTTTTACAATGAGCAGTTCTTC.

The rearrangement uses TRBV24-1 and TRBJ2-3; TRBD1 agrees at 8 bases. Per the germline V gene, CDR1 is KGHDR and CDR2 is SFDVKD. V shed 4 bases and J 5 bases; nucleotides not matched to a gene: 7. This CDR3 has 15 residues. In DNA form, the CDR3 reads TGTGCCACCAGTGACCCGGACAGGGCGGTAGATACGCAGTATTTT. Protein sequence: CATSDPDRAVDTQYF.

The CDR3 sequence: CASSPAGTQPQHF. The DNA of the CDR3 is TGTGCCAGCAGTCCCGCGGGGACTCAGCCCCAGCATTTT. The V call is TRBV12-3 or TRBV12-4, the J call TRBJ1-5; a weak D match, TRBD1 (5 bases). V lost 5 bases and J 6 bases, leaving 11 bases between the germline ends. CDR3 size: 13 residues.

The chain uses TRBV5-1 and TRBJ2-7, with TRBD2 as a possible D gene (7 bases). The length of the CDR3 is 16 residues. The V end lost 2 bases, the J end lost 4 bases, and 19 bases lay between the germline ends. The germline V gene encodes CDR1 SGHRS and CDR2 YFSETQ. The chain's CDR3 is CASSFYTGGSLYEQYF. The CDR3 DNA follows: TGCGCCAGCAGCTTCTATACGGGGGGCAGTTTGTACGAGCAGTACTTC.

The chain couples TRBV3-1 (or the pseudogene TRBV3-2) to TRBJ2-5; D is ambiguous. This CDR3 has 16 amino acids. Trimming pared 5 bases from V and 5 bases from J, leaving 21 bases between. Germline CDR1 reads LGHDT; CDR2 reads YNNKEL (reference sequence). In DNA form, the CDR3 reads TGTGCCAGCAGCATACGACGGCTCAGCCAACTGGAGACCCAGTACTTC. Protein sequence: CASSIRRLSQLETQYF.

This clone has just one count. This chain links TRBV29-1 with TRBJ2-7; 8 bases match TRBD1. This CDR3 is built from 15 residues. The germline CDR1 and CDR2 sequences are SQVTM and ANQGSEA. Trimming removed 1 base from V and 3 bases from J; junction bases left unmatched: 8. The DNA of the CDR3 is TGCAGCGTTGAAGTATATCAGGGGGCTAACTACGAGCAGTACTTC. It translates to CSVEVYQGANYEQYF.

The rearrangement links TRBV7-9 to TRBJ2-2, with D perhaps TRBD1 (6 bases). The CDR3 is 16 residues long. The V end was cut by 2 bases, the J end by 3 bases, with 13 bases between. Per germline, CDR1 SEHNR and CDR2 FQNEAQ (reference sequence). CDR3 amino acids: CASSLSPGQYTGELFF. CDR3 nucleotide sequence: TGTGCCAGCAGCTTATCCCCGGGACAATACACCGGGGAGCTGTTTTTT.

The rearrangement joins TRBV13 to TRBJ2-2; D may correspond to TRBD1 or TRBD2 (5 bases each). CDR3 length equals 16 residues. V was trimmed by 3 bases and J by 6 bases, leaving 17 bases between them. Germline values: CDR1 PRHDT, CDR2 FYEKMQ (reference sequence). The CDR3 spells CASSFRGRGRAGELFF. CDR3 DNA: TGTGCCAGCAGCTTCCGTGGACGGGGCCGGGCCGGGGAGCTGTTTTTT.

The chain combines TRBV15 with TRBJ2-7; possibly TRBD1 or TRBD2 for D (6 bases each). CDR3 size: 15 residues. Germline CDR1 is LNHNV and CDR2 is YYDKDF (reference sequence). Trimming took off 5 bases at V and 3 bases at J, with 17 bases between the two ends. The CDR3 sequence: CATSRGTRGGYEQYF. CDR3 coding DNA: TGTGCCACCAGCCGCGGGACCAGGGGCGGCTACGAGCAGTACTTC.

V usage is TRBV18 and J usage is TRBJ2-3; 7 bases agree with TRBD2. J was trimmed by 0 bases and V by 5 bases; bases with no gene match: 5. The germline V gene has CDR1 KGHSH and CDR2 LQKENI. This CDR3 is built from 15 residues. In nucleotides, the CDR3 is TGTGCCAGCTCAACTGGGGGGGTTAGCACAGATACGCAGTATTTT. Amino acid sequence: CASSTGGVSTDTQYF.

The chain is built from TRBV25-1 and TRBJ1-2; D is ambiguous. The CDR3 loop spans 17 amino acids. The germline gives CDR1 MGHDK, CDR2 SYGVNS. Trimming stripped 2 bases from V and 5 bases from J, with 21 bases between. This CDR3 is CASSEVGQSELLYGYTF. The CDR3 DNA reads TGTGCCAGCAGTGAAGTAGGTCAGTCCGAACTACTATATGGCTACACCTTC.

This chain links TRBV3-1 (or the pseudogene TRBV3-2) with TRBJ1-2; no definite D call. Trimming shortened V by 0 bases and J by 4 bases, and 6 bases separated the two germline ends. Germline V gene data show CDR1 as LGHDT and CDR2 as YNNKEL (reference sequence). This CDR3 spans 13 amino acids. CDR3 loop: CASSQERLYGYTF. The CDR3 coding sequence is TGTGCCAGCAGCCAAGAAAGGCTCTATGGCTACACCTTC.

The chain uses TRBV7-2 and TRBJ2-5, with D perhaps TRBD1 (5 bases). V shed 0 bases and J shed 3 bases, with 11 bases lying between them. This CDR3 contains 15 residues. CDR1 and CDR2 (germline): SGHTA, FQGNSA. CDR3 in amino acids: CASSLAVGREETQYF. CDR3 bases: TGTGCCAGCAGCTTAGCGGTGGGCAGGGAAGAGACCCAGTACTTC.

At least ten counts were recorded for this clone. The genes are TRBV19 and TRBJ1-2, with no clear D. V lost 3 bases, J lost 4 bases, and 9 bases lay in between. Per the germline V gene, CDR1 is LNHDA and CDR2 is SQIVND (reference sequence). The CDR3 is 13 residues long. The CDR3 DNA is TGTGCCAGTAGTATCCTAGACCGCTATGGCTACACCTTC. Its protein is CASSILDRYGYTF.

In nucleotides, the CDR3 is TGTGCCAGTAGTTTACAGGAAGAGCAGTACTTC. Residues: CASSLQEEQYF. This sequence joins TRBV19 and TRBJ2-7, with D possibly matching TRBD1 (5 bases). This CDR3 has 11 amino acids. The ends were cut back, 5 bases at V and 7 bases at J, with 9 bases in the middle. Germline V gives CDR1 LNHDA, CDR2 SQIVND (reference sequence).

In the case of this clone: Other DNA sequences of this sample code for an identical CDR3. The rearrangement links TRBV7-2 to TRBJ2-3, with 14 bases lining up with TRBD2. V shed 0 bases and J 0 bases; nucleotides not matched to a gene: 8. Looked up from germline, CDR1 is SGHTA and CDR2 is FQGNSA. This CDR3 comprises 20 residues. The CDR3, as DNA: TGTGCCAGCAGCTTAGCTCTGACTAGCGGGGGGGCGGGGAGCACAGATACGCAGTATTTT. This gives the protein CASSLALTSGGAGSTDTQYF.

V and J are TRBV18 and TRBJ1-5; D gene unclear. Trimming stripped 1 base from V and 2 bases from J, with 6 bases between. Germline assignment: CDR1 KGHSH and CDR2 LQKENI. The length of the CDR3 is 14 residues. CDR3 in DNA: TGTGCCAGCTCACCACAAAACGGCAATCAGCCCCAGCATTTT. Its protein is CASSPQNGNQPQHF.

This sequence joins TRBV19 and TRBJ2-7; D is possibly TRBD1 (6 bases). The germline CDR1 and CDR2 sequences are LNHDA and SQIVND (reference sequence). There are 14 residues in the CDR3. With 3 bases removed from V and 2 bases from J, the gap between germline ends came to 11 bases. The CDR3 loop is CASSIVQGTYEQYF. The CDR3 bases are TGTGCCAGTAGTATCGTCCAGGGGACCTACGAGCAGTACTTC.

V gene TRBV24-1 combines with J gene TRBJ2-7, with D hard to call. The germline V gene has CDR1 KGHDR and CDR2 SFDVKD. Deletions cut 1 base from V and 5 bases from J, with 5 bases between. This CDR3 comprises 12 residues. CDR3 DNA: TGTGCCACCAGTGATTTAGGGCACGAGCAGTACTTC. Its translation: CATSDLGHEQYF.

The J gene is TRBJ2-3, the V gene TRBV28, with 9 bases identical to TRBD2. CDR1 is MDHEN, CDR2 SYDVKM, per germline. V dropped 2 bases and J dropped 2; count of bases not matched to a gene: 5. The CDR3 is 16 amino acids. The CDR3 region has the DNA TGTGCCAGCAGTTTAGTAGCTAGCGGGGACACAGATACGCAGTATTTT. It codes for CASSLVASGDTDTQYF.

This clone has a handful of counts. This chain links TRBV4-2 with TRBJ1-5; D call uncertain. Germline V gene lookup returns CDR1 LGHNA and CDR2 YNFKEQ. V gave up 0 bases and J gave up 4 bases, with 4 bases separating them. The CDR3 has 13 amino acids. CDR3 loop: CASSQETNQPQHF. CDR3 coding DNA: TGTGCCAGCAGCCAAGAGACGAATCAGCCCCAGCATTTT.